Described below is a single T cell receptor beta chain sequence and its context. The data are from a study of STAT5B mutations in CD4+ large granular lymphocyte leukemia. The V and J ends lost 6 bases and 5 bases respectively, with 9 bases between them. CDR3 size: 11 residues. CDR1 is DFQATT and CDR2 is SNEGSKA in the germline V gene (reference sequence). Here immunoSEQ multiplex PCR was the method, and the copy in TCRdb shows in-frame clones only, minus some. The data show around 21,000 clones, about four fifths seen once. The rearrangement joins TRBV20-1 to TRBJ2-3; TRBD2 is a possible D gene (5 bases). This TCR derives from a human donor in good health. The sequencing sample was made of CD4+ T cells from blood buffy coats. The DNA for the CDR3 is TGCAGTGCGGAGCGGAGAGATACGCAGTATTTT. As protein: CSAERRDTQYF.